Listed below are T cell receptor beta chains from one sample, sequenced in a study of T cells in Graves' hyperthyroidism and ophthalmopathy. TCRdb recomputed calls from the multiplex PCR reads with MiXCR, one row per CDR3 protein. The sample has about 360,000 distinct CDR3 sequences, approximately 13% seen once. Sequencing used blood. These receptors were taken from a woman younger than 30 with Graves' hyperthyroidism. CDR3s include the opening cysteine and the closing phenylalanine or tryptophan. The order of the fields is D gene, J gene, V gene, clone size, CDR3 DNA, CDR3 protein. D genes are given only for firm matches. Rows give clone size only sometimes, using once, few, many, or a class for an expanded clone.

d_call: TRBD1; j_call: TRBJ1-1; v_call: TRBV27; clone_size: many; cdr3_nt: TGTGCCAGCACATACAGGGGCGGCACTGAAGCTTTCTTT; cdr3_aa: CASTYRGGTEAFF
d_call: -; j_call: TRBJ2-7; v_call: TRBV2; clone_size: many; cdr3_nt: TGTGCCACCACCCCCGAGGGGTTGGGAGAGCAGTACTTC; cdr3_aa: CATTPEGLGEQYF
d_call: TRBD1; j_call: TRBJ2-7; v_call: TRBV2; clone_size: many; cdr3_nt: TGTGCCAGCAGTGAGGAGTGGGCAGGGGGCTCCTCCGAGCAGTACTTC; cdr3_aa: CASSEEWAGGSSEQYF
d_call: -; j_call: TRBJ1-5; v_call: TRBV12-5; clone_size: -; cdr3_nt: TGTGCTAGTGGTCCCCCGGACATTTTTAGGGATCAGCCCCAGCATTTT; cdr3_aa: CASGPPDIFRDQPQHF
d_call: TRBD1; j_call: TRBJ2-6; v_call: TRBV7-9; clone_size: many; cdr3_nt: TGTGCCAGCTTCGGACAGGGGACGGCTGGGGCCAACGTCCTGACTTTC; cdr3_aa: CASFGQGTAGANVLTF
d_call: -; j_call: TRBJ1-1; v_call: TRBV28; clone_size: few; cdr3_nt: TGTGCCAGCAGTTTTCTGCCCGTGAACACTGAAGCTTTCTTT; cdr3_aa: CASSFLPVNTEAFF
d_call: -; j_call: TRBJ2-1; v_call: TRBV5-1; clone_size: many; cdr3_nt: TGCGCCAGCAGCTTGGCCGGGGAACCCTACAATGAGCAGTTCTTC; cdr3_aa: CASSLAGEPYNEQFF
d_call: -; j_call: TRBJ2-7; v_call: TRBV11-1; clone_size: many; cdr3_nt: TGTGCCAGCAGCGGACAGAACCTGTACGAGCAGTACTTC; cdr3_aa: CASSGQNLYEQYF
d_call: TRBD2; j_call: TRBJ2-5; v_call: TRBV7-9; clone_size: few; cdr3_nt: TGTGCCAGCAGCCCCGCGGGGGTGACCCAGTACTTC; cdr3_aa: CASSPAGVTQYF
d_call: -; j_call: TRBJ1-4; v_call: TRBV12-3/TRBV12-4; clone_size: many; cdr3_nt: TGTGCCAGCCACAAGCGCCGTCCCGGAGGTGATGAAAAACTGTTTTTT; cdr3_aa: CASHKRRPGGDEKLFF
d_call: -; j_call: TRBJ1-6; v_call: TRBV2; clone_size: many; cdr3_nt: TGTGCCAGCAGTGTTGCTATTGATTCACCCCTCCACTTT; cdr3_aa: CASSVAIDSPLHF
d_call: -; j_call: TRBJ2-1; v_call: TRBV5-8; clone_size: many; cdr3_nt: TGTGCCAGCAGCTTATGGGGGGGGCCTGGGTCTGACAATGAGCAGTTCTTC; cdr3_aa: CASSLWGGPGSDNEQFF
d_call: TRBD1; j_call: TRBJ1-3; v_call: TRBV19; clone_size: few; cdr3_nt: TGTGCCAGTACTCCGGGACAGCCTGGAAACACCATATATTTT; cdr3_aa: CASTPGQPGNTIYF
d_call: -; j_call: TRBJ2-7; v_call: TRBV7-9; clone_size: many; cdr3_nt: TGTGCCAGCAGCCTCTCTGGGGGCACCCACTCCTACGAGCAGTACTTC; cdr3_aa: CASSLSGGTHSYEQYF
d_call: -; j_call: TRBJ2-3; v_call: TRBV5-4; clone_size: -; cdr3_nt: TGTGCCAGCAGCGCGGGGACAGAAACAGATACGCAGTATTTT; cdr3_aa: CASSAGTETDTQYF
d_call: TRBD2; j_call: TRBJ2-1; v_call: TRBV3-1; clone_size: many; cdr3_nt: TGTGCCAGCAGCGGGAGACTAGCGGGGGATACCTACAATGAGCAGTTCTTC; cdr3_aa: CASSGRLAGDTYNEQFF
d_call: TRBD1; j_call: TRBJ2-1; v_call: TRBV3-1; clone_size: -; cdr3_nt: TGTGCCAGCTCGGGACAGGGTTTAGTTCTCGGTGAGCAGTTCTTC; cdr3_aa: CASSGQGLVLGEQFF
d_call: -; j_call: TRBJ2-2; v_call: TRBV14; clone_size: -; cdr3_nt: TGTGCCAGCAGCCGCCCGGAGGCCGGGGAGCTGTTTTTT; cdr3_aa: CASSRPEAGELFF
d_call: -; j_call: TRBJ2-7; v_call: TRBV30; clone_size: many; cdr3_nt: TGTGCCTGGAGTGTAGGTAGCTTCGACGAGCAGTACTTC; cdr3_aa: CAWSVGSFDEQYF
d_call: -; j_call: TRBJ1-4; v_call: TRBV6-1; clone_size: many; cdr3_nt: TGTGCCAGCAGTCAAGCCGGGGGCCGGGGCGATGAAAAACTGTTTTTT; cdr3_aa: CASSQAGGRGDEKLFF
d_call: TRBD1; j_call: TRBJ1-1; v_call: TRBV28; clone_size: many; cdr3_nt: TGTGCCAGCAGTCGGGACAGGGCCAACACTGAAGCTTTCTTT; cdr3_aa: CASSRDRANTEAFF
d_call: TRBD2; j_call: TRBJ2-1; v_call: TRBV20-1; clone_size: few; cdr3_nt: TGCAGTGCTAGAAAAGCGGGGTCCTACAATGAGCAGTTCTTC; cdr3_aa: CSARKAGSYNEQFF
d_call: -; j_call: TRBJ2-1; v_call: TRBV2; clone_size: many; cdr3_nt: TGTGCCAGCCGGGACTACAATGAGCAGTTCTTC; cdr3_aa: CASRDYNEQFF
d_call: -; j_call: TRBJ1-2; v_call: TRBV3-1; clone_size: many; cdr3_nt: TGTGCCAGCAGCCAAGTAAATGGCTACACCTTC; cdr3_aa: CASSQVNGYTF
d_call: TRBD2; j_call: TRBJ2-1; v_call: TRBV11-2; clone_size: many; cdr3_nt: TGTGCCAGCAGCTTAGCTAGCGGGAGAAGTGAGCAGTTCTTC; cdr3_aa: CASSLASGRSEQFF
d_call: -; j_call: TRBJ2-1; v_call: TRBV7-9; clone_size: many; cdr3_nt: TGTGCCAGCAGCTTGAGGGTAGCACCTACAAATGAGCAGTTCTTC; cdr3_aa: CASSLRVAPTNEQFF
d_call: -; j_call: TRBJ2-7; v_call: TRBV10-3; clone_size: many; cdr3_nt: TGTGCCATCAGTGAGGAAGCGGGCTACGAGCAGTACTTC; cdr3_aa: CAISEEAGYEQYF